Following are 12 T cell receptor beta chains from one sample sequenced in a study of T-cell memory formation after mild COVID-19 (TCRdb year 2021). The library was produced with 5' RACE. The reads were generated on an Illumina NovaSeq 6000. TCRdb's own reprocessing of the public reads used fastp at Q25 and MiXCR and kept productive beta chains. Every distinct CDR3 protein forms one entry, paired with its most common genes and DNA. Within this sample are over 30,000 distinct CDR3 sequences, with approximately 10% of them counted one time only. The top ten hold approximately 29% of the sample. Sequences were obtained from PBMCs or a T cell subset sorted from them (not recorded which). The receptors were sampled from a man aged 18 to 30 who had mild COVID-19 (a few samples of this study predate the infection). The sample titles of this study are shuffled in the database, so cell type and time point are left out; the donor was told from shared clones.

This clonotype was detected ten times or more. The chain uses TRBV7-2 and TRBJ1-6, with D tentatively TRBD1 (5 bases). Germline values: CDR1 SGHTA, CDR2 FQGNSA. The CDR3 is made up of 15 amino acids. Trimming pared 3 bases from V and 6 bases from J, leaving 12 bases between. CDR3 sequence: CASSFEAGINSPLHF. The CDR3 DNA reads TGTGCCAGCAGCTTCGAGGCAGGGATTAATTCACCCCTCCACTTT.

This clonotype was detected ten times or more. This rearrangement joins TRBV7-2 to TRBJ1-1, with D unclear. Germline V gives CDR1 SGHTA, CDR2 FQGNSA. V shed 4 bases and J shed 3 bases, with 9 bases lying between them. The CDR3 extends over 13 amino acids. The CDR3 reads CASSSRSHTEAFF. CDR3 nucleotides: TGTGCCAGCAGCTCCCGTTCGCACACTGAAGCTTTCTTT.

This clonotype was seen ten or more times. The chain recombines TRBV20-1 with TRBJ2-5; 9 nucleotides agree with TRBD1. The CDR3 covers 14 residues. Germline V lookup: CDR1 DFQATT, CDR2 SNEGSKA (reference sequence). The J segment lost 10 bases and the V segment lost 1 base, leaving 10 bases of the junction unmatched. CDR3 coding DNA: TGCAGTGCTAGAGCCGGACAGGGGAGGTGGGACCAGTACTTC. This translates into CSARAGQGRWDQYF.

This clonotype came up many times. The chain joins TRBV20-1 to TRBJ2-3, with unresolved D. The CDR3 consists of 15 residues. Trimming left V 0 bases short and J 4 bases short, with 14 bases between. Germline V gives CDR1 DFQATT, CDR2 SNEGSKA (reference sequence). The CDR3 region has the DNA TGCAGTGCTAGAGATCGTTTTAGGTTATCAGATACGCAGTATTTT. Amino acid sequence: CSARDRFRLSDTQYF.

The chain joins TRBV7-2 to TRBJ1-3, with 7 bases fitting TRBD1. Germline-derived CDR1 and CDR2 are SGHTA and FQGNSA. The CDR3 consists of 16 residues. With V trimmed by 3 bases and J by 1 base, 6 bases remained unmatched. The CDR3 loop is CASSFTGVVSGNTIYF. CDR3 bases: TGTGCCAGCAGCTTTACAGGGGTCGTGTCTGGAAACACCATATATTTT.

This clonotype was observed at least ten times. V usage is TRBV18 and J usage is TRBJ2-1, with D unclear. The V end was cut by 0 bases, the J end by 3 bases, with 9 bases between. The CDR3 covers 15 residues. Germline loops: CDR1 KGHSH, CDR2 LQKENI. CDR3 coding DNA: TGTGCCAGCTCACCACCAGACAAGGACTACAATGAGCAGTTCTTC. It specifies CASSPPDKDYNEQFF.

This clonotype appeared many times. V usage is TRBV29-1 and J usage is TRBJ2-1; D not certain. The V end lost 3 bases, the J end lost 1 base, and 13 bases lay between the germline ends. Germline V gives CDR1 SQVTM, CDR2 ANQGSEA. This CDR3 region has 15 residues. The CDR3 here is CSVEFLARSYNEQFF. DNA of the CDR3: TGCAGCGTTGAGTTCCTCGCAAGGTCCTACAATGAGCAGTTCTTC.

This clonotype was observed many times. V usage is TRBV4-2 and J usage is TRBJ2-7; TRBD1 aligns across 9 bases. CDR3 size: 16 residues. The junction had 13 bases not matched to a gene; V was cut back by 8 bases and J by 2 bases. Germline CDR1 reads LGHNA; CDR2 reads YNFKEQ. The CDR3 sequence is CASQKEVGQGTYEQYF. CDR3 sequence (DNA): TGTGCCAGCCAAAAAGAGGTTGGACAGGGGACCTACGAGCAGTACTTC.

This clonotype was seen repeatedly, ten times or more. The chain has TRBV7-2 and TRBJ1-4; no reliable D call. The ends were cut back, 1 base at V and 0 bases at J, with 6 bases in the middle. CDR3 length equals 15 residues. Per the germline V gene, CDR1 is SGHTA and CDR2 is FQGNSA. Here the CDR3 DNA reads TGTGCCAGCAGCTTAGGAAGGGCAACTAATGAAAAACTGTTTTTT. Its protein product is CASSLGRATNEKLFF.

At least ten counts were recorded for this clonotype. The V call is TRBV7-6, the J call TRBJ2-7; D is uncertain. Trimming stripped 5 bases from V and 2 bases from J, with 7 bases between. The CDR3 is 12 residues long. CDR1 and CDR2 from the germline V gene are SGHVS and FNYEAQ. The CDR3: CASSDGTYEQYF. The CDR3 coding sequence is TGTGCCAGCAGCGATGGGACCTACGAGCAGTACTTC. Full variable domain (remainder filled in from reference TRBV7-6 and TRBJ2-7): GAGVSQSPRYKVTKRGQDVALRCDPISGHVSLYWYRQALGQGPEFLTYFNYEAQQDKSGLPNDRFSAERPEGSISTLTIQRTEQRDSAMYRCASSDGTYEQYFGPGTRLTVT.

The rearrangement joins TRBV18 to TRBJ2-3; a weak D match, TRBD1 (6 bases). CDR1 KGHSH and CDR2 LQKENI come from the germline V gene. V dropped 3 bases and J dropped 2 bases, with 12 bases sitting between them. The CDR3 consists of 15 residues. CDR3 in DNA: TGTGCCAGCTCACCTCAGGGGTTCGACACAGATACGCAGTATTTT. Protein sequence: CASSPQGFDTDTQYF.

This clonotype appeared a few times. The chain combines TRBV2 with TRBJ2-5; the D gene is possibly TRBD1 (6 bases). The ends were cut back, 8 bases at V and 2 bases at J, with 18 bases in the middle. The germline gives CDR1 SNHLY, CDR2 FYNNEI. The length of the CDR3 is 15 residues. This CDR3 reads CASSLRGTLQETQYF. CDR3 in DNA: TGTGCCAGCTCGCTCAGGGGAACCTTGCAAGAGACCCAGTACTTC. The entire variable domain, with the rest obtained from reference TRBV2 and TRBJ2-5, is as follows: EPEVTQTPSHQVTQMGQEVILRCVPISNHLYFYWYRQILGQKVEFLVSFYNNEISEKSEIFDDQFSVERPDGSNFTLKIRSTKLEDSAMYFCASSLRGTLQETQYFGPGTRLLVL.